Following are 17 T cell receptor beta chains from one sample sequenced in a study of blood T cell repertoires in COVID-19. Using immunoSEQ multiplex PCR, the repertoire was profiled, and TCRdb retains in-frame clones only, with some absent. The table lists approximately 94,000 clones, around 85% of them singletons. Sample: peripheral blood. Source of these receptors: a human donor in a cohort sampled during active COVID-19.

The rearrangement uses TRBV3-1 (or the pseudogene TRBV3-2) and TRBJ2-1; TRBD2 matches 11 bases. Trimming removed 4 bases from V and 3 bases from J; junction bases left unmatched: 2. CDR3 size: 15 residues. Germline-derived CDR1 and CDR2 are LGHDT and YNNKEL (reference sequence). CDR3 nucleotide sequence: TGTGCCAGCAGCCCCGGGACTAGCGGCTACAATGAGCAGTTCTTC. It codes for CASSPGTSGYNEQFF.

This chain links TRBV5-6 with TRBJ1-2; tentative D call: TRBD1 (6 bases). Germline V gene lookup returns CDR1 SGHDT and CDR2 YYEEEE. The CDR3 extends over 15 amino acids. Trimming removed 0 bases from V and 4 bases from J, with 13 bases in between. The CDR3: CASSLVRQGFYGYTF. CDR3 DNA: TGTGCCAGCAGCTTGGTAAGGCAGGGGTTCTATGGCTACACCTTC.

This clone was seen at least ten times. The chain's CDR3 is CASRWRGGSSYEQYF. The CDR3 DNA reads TGTGCCAGTAGATGGCGGGGGGGCTCCTCCTACGAGCAGTACTTC. V is TRBV19 and J is TRBJ2-7, with TRBD2 identical over 9 bases. Trimming cost V 6 bases and J 0 bases; bases outside gene matches: 6. This CDR3 has 15 residues. CDR1 is LNHDA, CDR2 SQIVND, per germline (reference sequence).

V usage is TRBV11-2 and J usage is TRBJ2-5; the D is unclear. V lost 2 bases and J lost 4, with 11 bases in between. The CDR3 is 14 residues long. Germline V gives CDR1 SGHAT, CDR2 FQNNGV. CDR3 protein: CASSLTSVGETQYF. CDR3 in DNA: TGTGCCAGCAGCTTAACCAGCGTCGGAGAGACCCAGTACTTC.

The V and J genes are TRBV2 and TRBJ2-1; TRBD2 aligns across 8 bases. The ends lost 4 bases at V and 9 bases at J; junction bases unmatched: 11. CDR1 and CDR2 from the germline V gene are SNHLY and FYNNEI. The CDR3 has 15 residues. CDR3 DNA sequence: TGTGCCAGCAGTGGAGGCGGGGGGCGCAAGGGTGAGCAGTTCTTC. Translating gives CASSGGGGRKGEQFF.

V gene TRBV19 combines with J gene TRBJ2-7; D may be TRBD1 (7 bases). The ends were cut back, 5 bases at V and 3 bases at J, with 26 bases in the middle. Per germline, CDR1 LNHDA and CDR2 SQIVND (reference sequence). The CDR3 loop spans 18 amino acids. The CDR3 sequence is CASSARGGSRQGGYEQYF. In DNA form, the CDR3 reads TGTGCCAGTAGTGCCCGGGGTGGATCAAGGCAGGGGGGCTACGAGCAGTACTTC.

This chain joins TRBV9 and TRBJ2-1; 10 bases are shared with TRBD2. CDR3 length: 15 amino acids. Trimming cost V 3 bases and J 4 bases; bases outside gene matches: 4. Germline values: CDR1 SGDLS, CDR2 YYNGEE. The CDR3 bases are TGTGCCAGCAGCGGTTCAGCGGGAGGGTACAATGAGCAGTTCTTC. It codes for CASSGSAGGYNEQFF.

The chain joins TRBV9 to TRBJ1-5; D uncertain. Germline V lookup: CDR1 SGDLS, CDR2 YYNGEE. The CDR3 consists of 13 residues. V dropped 2 bases and J dropped 6 bases, with 9 bases sitting between them. CDR3 in DNA: TGTGCCAGCAGCGTGGAGGAGGGTCAGCCCCAGCATTTT. Its protein is CASSVEEGQPQHF.

This chain connects TRBV30 to TRBJ2-7; 14 bases match TRBD2. The CDR3 has 19 amino acids. CDR1 is GTSNPN and CDR2 is SVGIG in the germline V gene (reference sequence). The ends lost 4 bases at V and 5 bases at J; junction bases unmatched: 19. Here the CDR3 reads CAWTGGTGTSGRNVHEQYF. The CDR3 DNA is TGTGCCTGGACCGGAGGAACCGGGACTAGCGGGAGAAACGTCCACGAGCAGTACTTC.

The chain recombines TRBV10-2 with TRBJ2-3; 13 nucleotides agree with TRBD2. The germline V gene encodes CDR1 WSHSY and CDR2 SAAADI. The CDR3 spans 16 residues. J lost 7 bases, V lost 7 bases, and 11 bases had no gene match. This chain's CDR3 is CASTSRTSGGTYTQYF. CDR3 nucleotides: TGCGCCAGCACCTCCCGGACTAGCGGGGGCACTTATACGCAGTATTTT.

V is TRBV11-2 and J is TRBJ2-7; TRBD1 matches 8 bases. The V and J ends lost 4 bases and 2 bases, in that order; junction bases with no gene match: 4. The CDR3 is 14 amino acids. CDR1 SGHAT and CDR2 FQNNGV come from the germline V gene. The CDR3: CASSSRTGTYEQYF. CDR3 bases: TGTGCCAGCAGCTCACGGACAGGGACCTACGAGCAGTACTTC. Based on the CDR3 plus reference TRBV11-2 and TRBJ2-7, the full variable domain is EAGVAQSPRYKIIEKRQSVAFWCNPISGHATLYWYQQILGQGPKLLIQFQNNGVVDDSQLPKDRFSAERLKGVDSTLKIQPAKLEDSAVYLCASSSRTGTYEQYFGPGTRLTVT.

The chain couples TRBV15 to TRBJ2-3, with 7 bases identical to TRBD1. V shed 3 bases, J shed 6 bases, and the junction held 12 bases outside the gene matches. CDR1 LNHNV and CDR2 YYDKDF come from the germline V gene (reference sequence). The CDR3 is 16 residues long. CDR3 nucleotides: TGTGCCACCAGCAGCAGGGGGATAGGGGGAGTCGATACGCAGTATTTT. Its protein is CATSSRGIGGVDTQYF. Full variable domain (rest looked up from reference TRBV15 and TRBJ2-3): DAMVIQNPRYQVTQFGKPVTLSCSQTLNHNVMYWYQQKSSQAPKLLFHYYDKDFNNEADTPDNFQSRRPNTSFCFLDIRSPGLGDTAMYLCATSSRGIGGVDTQYFGPGTRLTVL.

This clone was seen more than once but under ten times. The CDR3 region is CATRGPGSGYTF. The DNA for the CDR3 is TGTGCCACCAGGGGCCCGGGGAGCGGCTACACCTTC. The rearrangement joins TRBV19 to TRBJ1-2; a weak D match, TRBD1 (6 bases). Germline V gene data show CDR1 as LNHDA and CDR2 as SQIVND (reference sequence). The CDR3 extends over 12 amino acids. V gave up 10 bases and J gave up 8 bases, with 17 bases separating them.

This clone was seen many times. This chain joins TRBV5-4 and TRBJ2-7, with D tentatively TRBD2 (6 bases). Trimming left V 4 bases short and J 0 bases short, with 11 bases between. The germline CDR1 and CDR2 sequences are SGHNT and YYREEE (reference sequence). The CDR3 length is 14 residues. CDR3 sequence (DNA): TGTGCCAGCAGCCCCTCTAGCGACTCCTACGAGCAGTACTTC. Translating it yields CASSPSSDSYEQYF.

The V and J genes are TRBV7-9 and TRBJ2-7, with a tentative D call TRBD1 (6 bases). Germline lookup yields CDR1 SEHNR and CDR2 FQNEAQ (reference sequence). Trimming removed 3 bases from V and 4 bases from J, with 19 bases in between. This CDR3 spans 16 amino acids. DNA of the CDR3: TGTGCCAGCAGCTTGGGATCGGTGATACAGGGTTACGAGCAGTACTTC. This gives the protein CASSLGSVIQGYEQYF. The full variable domain, completed using reference TRBV7-9 and TRBJ2-7, is DTGVSQNPRHKITKRGQNVTFRCDPISEHNRLYWYRQTLGQGPEFLTYFQNEAQLEKSRLLSDRFSAERPKGSFSTLEIQRTEQGDSAMYLCASSLGSVIQGYEQYFGPGTRLTVT.

This sequence joins TRBV30 and TRBJ2-1, with a possible D match to TRBD2 (5 bases). V dropped 0 bases and J dropped 8 bases, with 14 bases sitting between them. CDR1 is GTSNPN, CDR2 SVGIG, per germline (reference sequence). The CDR3 loop spans 14 amino acids. CDR3 sequence: CAWSVIPEGHEQFF. The CDR3 region has the DNA TGTGCCTGGAGTGTAATCCCAGAGGGCCATGAGCAGTTCTTC. Full variable domain (outside the CDR3, taken from reference TRBV30 and TRBJ2-1): SQTIHQWPATLVQPVGSPLSLECTVEGTSNPNLYWYRQAAGRGLQLLFYSVGIGQISSEVPQNLSASRPQDRQFILSSKKLLLSDSGFYLCAWSVIPEGHEQFFGPGTRLTVL.

This chain joins TRBV9 and TRBJ2-7, with D possibly matching TRBD1 (6 bases). Germline V gene lookup returns CDR1 SGDLS and CDR2 YYNGEE. V gave up 2 bases and J gave up 3 bases, with 12 bases separating them. CDR3 size: 14 residues. CDR3 sequence: CASSVRDTLYEQYF. The CDR3 nucleotides read TGTGCCAGCAGCGTCCGGGACACTCTCTACGAGCAGTACTTC.